These T cell receptor beta chains were read from a single sample in a study of T cell responses to AZD1222 COVID-19 vaccine. The protocol was immunoSEQ multiplex PCR, while the TCRdb copy is restricted to in-frame clones and leaves out a portion. Here the sample spans roughly 70,000 clones, roughly four fifths being singletons. Specimen: peripheral blood, collected on day 0 of AZD1222 vaccination. The origin of the receptors is an adult in good health. Each CDR3 is given with its conserved first and last residue. Each record gives: clone size, D gene, J gene, V gene, CDR3 protein, CDR3 DNA. A D gene is named only where the DNA matches it firmly. A clone size is listed for some rows: how often the clone was seen (once, few, many), or a class if it is expanded.

- | - | TRBJ1-1 | TRBV11-2 | CASSLGLNTEAFF | TGTGCCAGCAGCCTCGGACTTAACACTGAAGCTTTCTTT
- | TRBD2 | TRBJ2-3 | TRBV7-3 | CASSVLAGGPTDTQYF | TGTGCCAGCAGTGTGCTGGCGGGGGGGCCTACAGATACGCAGTATTTT
- | - | TRBJ2-7 | TRBV4-1 | CASSQGFPGYEQYF | TGCGCCAGCAGCCAAGGGTTCCCGGGCTACGAGCAGTACTTC
- | - | TRBJ2-7 | TRBV14 | CASSLVRGNEQYF | TGTGCCAGCAGCCTGGTGAGGGGAAACGAGCAGTACTTC
once | TRBD1 | TRBJ2-5 | TRBV5-1 | CASSFSTGTGGSTQYF | TGCGCCAGCAGCTTCTCGACCGGGACAGGGGGTTCGACCCAGTACTTC
- | TRBD1 | TRBJ1-2 | TRBV7-8 | CASSRGQGNYGYTF | TGTGCCAGCAGCCGAGGACAGGGGAACTATGGCTACACCTTC
- | TRBD2 | TRBJ2-5 | TRBV3-1/TRBV3-2 | CASSSTLGRGRETQYF | TGTGCCAGCAGCTCCACTTTAGGGAGGGGTAGAGAGACCCAGTACTTC
- | - | TRBJ2-7 | TRBV2 | CASSEYRTNEQYF | TGTGCCAGCAGTGAGTACCGGACAAACGAGCAGTACTTC
- | - | TRBJ2-3 | TRBV11-3 | CASSQRVSRGTDTQYF | TGTGCCAGCAGCCAGAGGGTAAGCAGGGGCACAGATACGCAGTATTTT
few | - | TRBJ2-7 | TRBV28 | CASRFGRTRLGVIYEQYF | TGTGCCAGCAGGTTCGGCAGAACCAGGCTAGGGGTGATCTACGAGCAGTACTTC
- | TRBD1 | TRBJ2-7 | TRBV6-5 | CASSAGQGRQYF | TGTGCCAGCAGCGCCGGACAGGGGCGGCAGTACTTC
once | - | TRBJ1-6 | TRBV5-8 | CASAQYNSPLHF | TGTGCCAGCGCCCAGTATAATTCACCCCTCCACTTT
- | TRBD2 | TRBJ2-3 | TRBV4-1 | CASSQPLAEDTQYF | TGCGCCAGCAGCCAACCCCTAGCGGAAGATACGCAGTATTTT
- | - | TRBJ2-7 | TRBV28 | CASSITGKEQYF | TGTGCCAGCAGTATAACAGGGAAAGAGCAGTACTTC
once | - | TRBJ2-7 | TRBV7-2 | CASSQTLTSEQYF | TGTGCCAGCAGTCAAACCCTGACCAGTGAGCAGTACTTC
- | - | TRBJ1-3 | TRBV6-6 | CASIRDGSPGNTIYF | TGTGCCAGCATTCGAGACGGTTCCCCTGGAAACACCATATATTTT
- | - | TRBJ1-5 | TRBV28 | CASSLGNQPQHF | TGTGCCAGCAGTTTAGGCAATCAGCCCCAGCATTTT
- | - | TRBJ1-1 | TRBV7-2 | CASSPRGTMNTEAFF | TGTGCCAGCAGCCCGCGAGGCACCATGAACACTGAAGCTTTCTTT
few | - | TRBJ2-7 | TRBV27 | CASSPYRTVYEQYF | TGTGCCAGCAGTCCCTACAGGACGGTCTACGAGCAGTACTTC
- | - | TRBJ2-7 | TRBV11-3 | CASSSTVGEQYF | TGTGCCAGCAGCTCAACAGTCGGCGAGCAGTACTTC
- | TRBD1 | TRBJ1-2 | TRBV6-5 | CASSFGQGSGGYTF | TGTGCCAGCAGTTTCGGACAGGGGTCGGGTGGCTACACCTTC
- | - | TRBJ2-3 | TRBV6-6 | CASSRTDPTTQYF | TGTGCCAGCAGCCGTACCGACCCCACTACGCAGTATTTT
- | - | TRBJ2-5 | TRBV6-4 | CASSEPRRAPLQETQYF | TGTGCCAGCAGTGAGCCCAGGCGAGCACCCCTACAAGAGACCCAGTACTTC
- | TRBD1 | TRBJ1-6 | TRBV6-5 | CAGQGARNSPLHF | TGTGCCGGACAGGGGGCCCGAAATTCACCCCTCCACTTT
- | - | TRBJ2-7 | TRBV7-8 | CASSPTNYEQYF | TGTGCCAGCAGCCCCACGAACTACGAGCAGTACTTC
few | - | TRBJ2-7 | TRBV5-1 | CASSLASQGWDEQYF | TGCGCCAGCAGCTTGGCCAGTCAGGGTTGGGACGAGCAGTACTTC
- | - | TRBJ1-3 | TRBV19 | CASSTVSGNTIYF | TGTGCCAGTAGCACGGTCTCTGGAAACACCATATATTTT
- | - | TRBJ1-4 | TRBV7-6 | CASSSRASTGDEKLFF | TGTGCCAGCAGTTCGCGAGCGAGCACCGGGGATGAAAAACTGTTTTTT
few | TRBD1 | TRBJ1-2 | TRBV3-1/TRBV3-2 | CASSRTGTGFRGYTF | TGTGCCAGCAGCCGAACCGGGACAGGGTTTCGTGGCTACACCTTC
- | TRBD1 | TRBJ1-5 | TRBV7-9 | CASGGQGMQPQHF | TGTGCCAGCGGAGGACAGGGGATGCAGCCCCAGCATTTT
- | - | TRBJ1-5 | TRBV27 | CASSPHNQPQHF | TGTGCCAGCAGCCCCCATAATCAGCCCCAGCATTTT
- | - | TRBJ2-7 | TRBV11-3 | CASSLVGIPSYEQYF | TGTGCCAGCAGCTTAGTAGGGATCCCCTCCTACGAGCAGTACTTC
- | TRBD2 | TRBJ2-2 | TRBV4-3 | CASSQVVSGGPTGELFF | TGCGCCAGCAGCCAAGTTGTTAGCGGGGGACCCACCGGGGAGCTGTTTTTT
- | - | TRBJ2-1 | TRBV7-9 | CASSLETRRDEQFF | TGTGCCAGCAGCCTCGAGACTAGAAGGGATGAGCAGTTCTTC
- | - | TRBJ2-3 | TRBV2 | CASSEERVVTDTQYF | TGTGCCAGCAGCGAGGAAAGGGTGGTCACAGATACGCAGTATTTT
- | TRBD2 | TRBJ2-2 | TRBV18 | CASSLPTSGALGGELFF | TGTGCCAGCTCATTACCGACTAGCGGAGCCCTTGGCGGGGAGCTGTTTTTT
- | - | TRBJ2-1 | TRBV14 | CASSLGPGRHEQFF | TGTGCCAGCAGCTTGGGCCCGGGAAGGCATGAGCAGTTCTTC
- | - | TRBJ1-2 | TRBV18 | CASSPPLRWGYGYTF | TGTGCCAGCTCACCACCGCTTCGTTGGGGCTATGGCTACACCTTC
once | - | TRBJ1-3 | TRBV23-1 | CASTGTGNTIYF | TGCGCCAGCACTGGGACCGGAAACACCATATATTTT
- | - | TRBJ2-7 | TRBV5-1 | CASSDLGNYEQYF | TGCGCCAGCAGTGACTTGGGGAACTACGAGCAGTACTTC
- | - | TRBJ2-7 | TRBV9 | CASSPGAGAGSYEQYF | TGTGCCAGCAGCCCGGGTGCGGGGGCCGGCTCCTACGAGCAGTACTTC
- | TRBD1 | TRBJ1-2 | TRBV18 | CASSPGQSYGYTF | TGTGCCAGCTCACCGGGACAGTCCTATGGCTACACCTTC
few | TRBD1 | TRBJ1-6 | TRBV7-9 | CASSLARGQGRNSPLHF | TGTGCCAGCAGCTTAGCCAGGGGACAGGGTAGGAATTCACCCCTCCACTTT
- | TRBD1 | TRBJ2-1 | TRBV9 | CASSVPGGTEQFF | TGTGCCAGCAGCGTCCCAGGGGGCACTGAGCAGTTCTTC
- | TRBD2 | TRBJ2-2 | TRBV10-3 | CAISAGTRGTGELFF | TGTGCCATCAGTGCGGGGACTAGGGGCACCGGGGAGCTGTTTTTT
- | TRBD1 | TRBJ1-4 | TRBV28 | CASSVGTGHEKLFF | TGTGCCAGCAGTGTCGGGACAGGGCATGAAAAACTGTTTTTT
few | - | TRBJ2-1 | TRBV27 | CASSLGPGIRDEQFF | TGTGCCAGCAGTTTAGGTCCGGGAATTAGAGATGAGCAGTTCTTC
- | TRBD1 | TRBJ1-6 | TRBV10-3 | CAIRTGDGSPLHF | TGTGCCATCAGGACAGGGGACGGTTCACCCCTCCACTTT
- | - | TRBJ1-1 | TRBV5-1 | CASTSSGGNTEAFF | TGCGCCAGCACATCGAGTGGAGGGAACACTGAAGCTTTCTTT